The rows below give T cell receptor beta chains drawn from one sample of a study of cytomegalovirus exposure and HLA in healthy donors. Clones were sequenced by immunoSEQ multiplex PCR, and TCRdb holds only the in-frame ones, with some missing. The data show over 150,000 clones, more than 60% seen once. Input material: PBMCs. These receptors came from a woman between 45 and 60 years old in good health and CMV-seropositive. The CDR3 runs from the conserved cysteine through the conserved F or W. Each record gives: clone size, J gene, CDR3 length, V gene, D gene, CDR3 protein, CDR3 DNA. A D gene is named only where the DNA matches it firmly. The size field is filled for only some rows; it gives once, few, many or a size class.

-	TRBJ2-3	15	TRBV19	-	CASSIDGRSADTQYF	TGTGCCAGTAGTATAGATGGTCGGTCCGCAGATACGCAGTATTTT
-	TRBJ2-3	11	TRBV7-8	-	CASGAADTQYF	TGTGCCAGCGGGGCAGCGGATACGCAGTATTTT
-	TRBJ2-3	11	TRBV5-4	-	CASSLADTQYF	TGTGCCAGCAGTCTCGCGGATACGCAGTATTTT
-	TRBJ1-4	16	TRBV18	TRBD1	CASSSAVGQDWEKLFF	TGTGCCAGCTCCTCTGCGGTCGGACAGGACTGGGAAAAACTGTTTTTT
-	TRBJ1-1	14	TRBV5-4	-	CASSLATDNTEAFF	TGTGCCAGCAGCTTGGCAACAGACAACACTGAAGCTTTCTTT
-	TRBJ1-1	13	TRBV11-3	-	CASGLTGNTEAFF	TGTGCCAGCGGATTAACAGGGAACACTGAAGCTTTCTTT
few	TRBJ2-1	17	TRBV27	TRBD1	CASSLQTFRTGGGEQFF	TGTGCCAGCAGTCTCCAAACGTTCAGGACAGGGGGAGGTGAGCAGTTCTTC
-	TRBJ2-7	15	TRBV4-1	-	CASSQETQRVREQYF	TGCGCCAGCAGCCAAGAAACTCAGAGGGTACGGGAGCAGTACTTC
-	TRBJ2-5	18	TRBV6-8	TRBD1	CASSVRLTGKTVGETQYF	TGTGCCAGCAGCGTTCGCCTGACAGGGAAAACAGTCGGAGAGACCCAGTACTTC
-	TRBJ2-1	17	TRBV19	TRBD2	CASSKASGGNRHNEQFF	TGTGCCAGTAGTAAAGCTAGCGGGGGAAATAGGCACAATGAGCAGTTCTTC
-	TRBJ2-7	13	TRBV5-1	-	CASSFNREYEQYF	TGCGCCAGCAGCTTTAACAGGGAGTACGAGCAGTACTTC
-	TRBJ1-4	15	TRBV4-3	-	CASSSSKQGQEKLFF	TGCGCCAGCAGCTCAAGTAAGCAGGGCCAAGAAAAACTGTTTTTT
-	TRBJ1-1	17	TRBV7-9	TRBD1	CASSLVRGRVVGIEAFF	TGTGCCAGCAGCTTAGTAAGGGGGCGCGTTGTGGGAATTGAAGCTTTCTTT
-	TRBJ1-2	13	TRBV5-1	-	CASSLTGSGGYTF	TGCGCCAGCAGCTTGACAGGGAGCGGTGGCTACACCTTC
few	TRBJ2-5	14	TRBV6-5	-	CASSYEAGRETQYF	TGTGCCAGCAGTTACGAGGCGGGGCGGGAGACCCAGTACTTC
few	TRBJ1-3	14	TRBV11-2	-	CASSFLASGNTIYF	TGTGCCAGCAGCTTTCTGGCCTCTGGAAACACCATATATTTT
once	TRBJ2-5	13	TRBV9	-	CASSQGYQETQYF	TGTGCCAGCAGCCAGGGTTACCAAGAGACCCAGTACTTC
-	TRBJ1-6	15	TRBV28	-	CASSLLFGGNSPLHF	TGTGCCAGCAGCCTGCTATTTGGGGGGAATTCACCCCTCCACTTT
-	TRBJ1-1	13	TRBV7-8	-	CASSRTRETEAFF	TGTGCCAGCAGCCGGACGCGGGAGACTGAAGCTTTCTTT
-	TRBJ2-6	15	TRBV14	-	CASSQAHSGANGLTF	TGTGCCAGCAGCCAAGCTCATTCTGGGGCCAACGGCCTGACTTTC
-	TRBJ1-2	13	TRBV28	-	CASKNGPNYGYTF	TGTGCCAGCAAGAACGGTCCTAACTATGGCTACACCTTC
-	TRBJ1-4	16	TRBV19	TRBD1	CASSGGTGTDNEKLFF	TGTGCCAGTTCCGGGGGTACCGGGACAGATAATGAAAAACTGTTTTTT
-	TRBJ1-1	16	TRBV4-1	-	CASSPVGDVMNTEAFF	TGCGCCAGCAGCCCAGTAGGGGATGTTATGAACACTGAAGCTTTCTTT
-	TRBJ2-1	15	TRBV5-1	-	CASSWTESSYNEQFF	TGCGCCAGCAGCTGGACAGAGAGCTCCTACAATGAGCAGTTCTTC
-	TRBJ1-2	15	TRBV7-2	-	CASSYDATGYYGYTF	TGTGCCAGCAGCTACGATGCTACAGGTTATTATGGCTACACCTTC
few	TRBJ2-1	16	TRBV5-6	TRBD1	CASSVVVGQDYNEQFF	TGTGCCAGCAGCGTTGTAGTAGGACAGGACTACAATGAGCAGTTCTTC
few	TRBJ2-3	16	TRBV28	TRBD2	CASSHGLAGQADTQYF	TGTGCCAGCAGTCATGGACTAGCGGGACAGGCAGATACGCAGTATTTT
-	TRBJ2-3	14	TRBV5-4	-	CASSLGHLTDTQYF	TGTGCCAGCAGCTTAGGACACCTCACAGATACGCAGTATTTT
-	TRBJ2-5	12	TRBV11-3	-	CASSQSGETQYF	TGTGCCAGCAGCCAGTCGGGGGAGACCCAGTACTTC
-	TRBJ2-5	13	TRBV6-5	-	CASSYTLLATQYF	TGTGCCAGCAGTTACACTCTCCTAGCAACCCAGTACTTC
-	TRBJ2-7	13	TRBV6-1	-	CASSDVQGHEGYF	TGTGCCAGCAGTGACGTACAGGGACACGAGGGGTACTTC
-	TRBJ1-1	13	TRBV9	TRBD1	CASSRTGFTEAFF	TGTGCCAGCAGCCGGACAGGGTTCACTGAAGCTTTCTTT
-	TRBJ1-1	17	TRBV5-1	-	CASSLAAGGNRATEAFF	TGCGCCAGCAGCTTGGCGGCCGGGGGGAATCGAGCTACTGAAGCTTTCTTT
-	TRBJ2-5	15	TRBV7-9	-	CSSSLAQGGGETQYF	TGTTCCAGCAGCTTAGCCCAGGGCGGCGGTGAGACCCAGTACTTC
-	TRBJ2-3	16	TRBV9	-	CASSVGGGAFPDTQYF	TGTGCCAGCAGCGTAGGAGGGGGGGCCTTTCCGGATACGCAGTATTTT
-	TRBJ2-5	13	TRBV7-3	TRBD2	CASSFGREETQYF	TGTGCCAGCAGCTTTGGGAGGGAAGAGACCCAGTACTTC
-	TRBJ1-5	16	TRBV28	TRBD1	CASLSPLGGGNQPQHF	TGTGCCAGCCTCTCCCCCCTAGGGGGCGGCAATCAGCCCCAGCATTTT
-	TRBJ1-1	16	TRBV30	TRBD1	CAWSPPFDRGGTEAFF	TGTGCCTGGAGTCCACCCTTTGACAGGGGAGGAACTGAAGCTTTCTTT
-	TRBJ2-5	16	TRBV7-6	TRBD2	CASSSGLAGGRETQYF	TGTGCCAGCAGCTCGGGACTAGCGGGCGGTAGAGAGACCCAGTACTTC
-	TRBJ2-3	14	TRBV5-1	-	CASSELPSTDTQYF	TGCGCCAGCAGCGAGCTCCCAAGCACAGATACGCAGTATTTT
once	TRBJ1-4	15	TRBV9	TRBD1	CASSVDRGLGEKLFF	TGTGCCAGCAGCGTCGACAGGGGGCTCGGCGAAAAACTGTTTTTT
-	TRBJ2-1	15	TRBV5-1	TRBD2	CASTLAGEPYNEQFF	TGCGCCAGCACACTAGCGGGAGAACCCTACAATGAGCAGTTCTTC
-	TRBJ2-4	15	TRBV28	-	CASQEAVALRNIQYF	TGTGCCAGCCAGGAGGCAGTTGCCCTCAGGAACATTCAGTACTTC
once	TRBJ2-5	16	TRBV5-6	TRBD1	CASSSDLKDREETQYF	TGTGCCAGCAGCTCCGACCTTAAGGACAGGGAAGAGACCCAGTACTTC
-	TRBJ2-1	15	TRBV7-9	TRBD2	CASSLESAGVAEQFF	TGTGCCAGCAGCTTAGAATCAGCGGGAGTTGCTGAGCAGTTCTTC
-	TRBJ1-4	14	TRBV15	-	CATSRGGINEKLFF	TGTGCCACCAGCAGAGGAGGGATTAATGAAAAACTGTTTTTT
-	TRBJ1-2	15	TRBV5-1	-	CASSLGGGSNYGYTF	TGCGCCAGCAGCTTGGGCGGGGGTTCTAACTATGGCTACACCTTC
-	TRBJ2-1	15	TRBV4-3	-	CASSQDWSGYNEQFF	TGCGCCAGCAGCCAAGATTGGAGTGGGTACAATGAGCAGTTCTTC
-	TRBJ2-7	13	TRBV11-2	TRBD2	CASSLSRTSQQYF	TGTGCCAGCAGCTTATCACGGACTAGCCAGCAGTACTTC
-	TRBJ2-1	14	TRBV7-8	TRBD1	CASSVTGWANEQFF	TGTGCCAGCAGCGTGACAGGGTGGGCCAATGAGCAGTTCTTC
once	TRBJ2-5	14	TRBV18	-	CASSLQGLGETQYF	TGTGCCAGCTCACTACAGGGATTAGGAGAGACCCAGTACTTC
-	TRBJ2-6	13	TRBV19	-	CASTWAGANGLTF	TGTGCCAGTACATGGGCTGGGGCCAACGGCCTGACTTTC
-	TRBJ1-1	20	TRBV18	-	CASSPPSITWSLRGYTEAFF	TGTGCCAGCTCACCGCCCTCGATTACCTGGAGCCTCCGTGGTTACACTGAAGCTTTCTTT
-	TRBJ2-6	15	TRBV5-1	-	CASSFTDSGANGLTF	TGCGCCAGCAGCTTCACAGACTCTGGGGCCAACGGCCTGACTTTC
-	TRBJ2-1	16	TRBV9	-	CASSPTRQSSYNEQFF	TGTGCCAGCAGCCCTACCCGACAGTCCTCCTACAATGAGCAGTTCTTC
-	TRBJ2-7	14	TRBV9	-	CASSVRGHSYEQYF	TGTGCCAGCAGCGTACGGGGTCATTCCTACGAGCAGTACTTC
-	TRBJ1-6	16	TRBV15	TRBD1	CATSRDRTGLRSPLHF	TGTGCCACCAGCAGAGATCGGACAGGGCTAAGGTCACCCCTCCACTTT
-	TRBJ1-1	12	TRBV7-9	-	CASSPYDTEAFF	TGTGCCAGCAGCCCCTACGACACTGAAGCTTTCTTT
-	TRBJ2-3	15	TRBV2	TRBD1	CASSGQGGSTDTQYF	TGTGCCAGCAGTGGACAGGGGGGCAGCACAGATACGCAGTATTTT
-	TRBJ2-1	15	TRBV7-2	TRBD1	CASSLATGAYNEQFF	TGTGCCAGCAGCTTAGCGACAGGGGCCTACAATGAGCAGTTCTTC